This is a list of T cell receptor beta chains from one sample in a study of type 1 and type 2 diabetes patients. Via MiXCR, TCRdb re-called the multiplex PCR reads, giving one row per CDR3 protein. Of fewer than 350,000 distinct CDR3 sequences in the sample, around 47% are singletons; the top ten hold 12% to 15%. The sample comprised peripheral blood mononuclear cells (PBMCs). The receptors derive from a man aged 18 to 30 with type 2 diabetes. Each CDR3 is given with its conserved first and last residue. The D gene is left open where the match is weak. Size is stated for part of the rows, as once, few or many counts, or as a class when the clone is expanded.

TRBV30,TRBJ2-3,-,-,CAWSVLRDTQYF,TGTGCCTGGAGTGTACTGAGAGATACGCAGTATTTT
TRBV15,TRBJ2-1,many,-,CATSSHNEQFF,TGTGCCACCAGCAGCCACAATGAGCAGTTCTTC
TRBV28,TRBJ2-7,-,-,CASSFFYGAYEQYF,TGTGCCAGCAGTTTTTTCTACGGAGCCTACGAGCAGTACTTC
TRBV19,TRBJ1-5,-,-,CASSIGLGGKSNQPQHF,TGTGCCAGTAGTATAGGACTCGGGGGGAAGAGCAATCAGCCCCAGCATTTT
TRBV7-3,TRBJ2-3,-,TRBD1,CASSLQGVADTQYF,TGTGCCAGCAGCTTACAGGGGGTCGCAGATACGCAGTATTTT
TRBV12-3/TRBV12-4,TRBJ2-2,-,TRBD2,CASSLSGTSGLGGELFF,TGTGCCAGCAGCTTATCAGGGACTAGCGGGCTCGGCGGGGAGCTGTTTTTT
TRBV29-1,TRBJ1-1,-,-,CSVVVEAFF,TGCAGCGTTGTGGTTGAAGCTTTCTTT
TRBV20-1,TRBJ2-7,-,TRBD2,CSARDYRTSGSYEQYF,TGCAGTGCTAGAGATTATCGGACTAGCGGTTCCTACGAGCAGTACTTC
TRBV9,TRBJ2-7,-,-,CASSVASPAYEQYF,TGTGCCAGCAGCGTAGCCAGTCCCGCCTACGAGCAGTACTTC
TRBV27,TRBJ2-6,-,-,CASGTGTPGWGNSGANVLTF,TGTGCCAGCGGGACGGGGACCCCCGGCTGGGGGAACTCTGGGGCCAACGTCCTGACTTTC